The TCR beta chain under discussion was sequenced for a study of immune evolution from preneoplasia to lung adenocarcinoma. Study summary: HLA loss of heterozygosity: 5.5% to 8.5% AIS, about 15% MIA, roughly 35% ADC, none AAH.

Overall study results and limits: Clonality was highest in normal lung, lower in later-stage lesions apparently. From normal lung to invasive adenocarcinoma, top clone frequencies appeared to decrease.

Turning to this clone: The antigen remains undetermined.

TCRdb keeps only in-frame clones here, not all; method: immunoSEQ multiplex PCR. The sample carries about 6,500 clones, around 85% recorded once. The sequencing input was FFPE invasive lung adenocarcinoma tissue. The TCR sequence derives from a person aged 55-75 years with lung adenocarcinoma.

The CDR3 reads CASSVRQNADIQYF. Here the CDR3 DNA reads TGCGCCAGCAGCGTAAGACAGAACGCCGACATTCAGTACTTC. The chain couples TRBV5-1 to TRBJ2-4, with D maybe TRBD1 (5 bases). This CDR3 is built from 14 residues. Between the trimmed V and J ends, which lost 4 bases and 8 bases, there was a span of 16 bases. The germline V gene encodes CDR1 SGHRS and CDR2 YFSETQ.